This T cell receptor beta chain derives from a study of blood T cell repertoires in COVID-19. In the study overall: Donors in the United States, Italy and Spain gave samples during acute or convalescent COVID-19. PBMCs, B-cell-depleted T cells, or T cells were the source of the cDNA or gDNA that made up the material.

Original analysis: Cell counts per sample came from amplifying reference gene primers. Using immunoSEQ multiplex PCR, the repertoire was profiled, and TCRdb retains in-frame clones only, with some absent. V and J calls and clone size are given by that table; D and trimming were obtained from the DNA. The sample lists around 250,000 clones, about 80% seen once, with 4.1% in the top ten. There are 16 residues in the CDR3. The V segment lost 4 bases and the J segment 7 bases; nucleotides outside the gene matches: 12. Germline lookup yields CDR1 SGHDT and CDR2 YYEEEE. Adults between roughly 18 and 89 years of age took part from approximately 24 US areas.

The sample comprised PBMCs or T cells enriched from blood (not recorded which). The chain employs TRBV5-6 and TRBJ1-4, with 8 bases identical to TRBD1. This TCR was sampled from a man aged 30 to 39 with acute COVID-19. The CDR3: CASSHLKTGAGEKLFF. CDR3 DNA: TGTGCCAGCAGCCACCTTAAGACAGGGGCGGGTGAAAAACTGTTTTTT.